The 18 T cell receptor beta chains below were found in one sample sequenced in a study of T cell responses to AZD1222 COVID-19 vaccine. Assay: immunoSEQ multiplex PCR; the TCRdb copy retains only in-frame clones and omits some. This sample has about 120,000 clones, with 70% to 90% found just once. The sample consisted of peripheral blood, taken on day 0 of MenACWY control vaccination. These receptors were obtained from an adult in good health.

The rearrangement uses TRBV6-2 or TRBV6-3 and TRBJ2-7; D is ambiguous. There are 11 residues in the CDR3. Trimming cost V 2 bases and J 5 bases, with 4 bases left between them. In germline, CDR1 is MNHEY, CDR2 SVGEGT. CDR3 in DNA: TGTGCCAGCAGTTACGCGGACGAGCAGTACTTC. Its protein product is CASSYADEQYF.

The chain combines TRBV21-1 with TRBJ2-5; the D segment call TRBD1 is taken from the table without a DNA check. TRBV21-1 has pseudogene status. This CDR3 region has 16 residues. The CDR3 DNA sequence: TGTGCCAGCAGCAAAACTTGGGACAGATTTGAAGAGACCCAGTACTTC. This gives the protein CASSKTWDRFEETQYF.

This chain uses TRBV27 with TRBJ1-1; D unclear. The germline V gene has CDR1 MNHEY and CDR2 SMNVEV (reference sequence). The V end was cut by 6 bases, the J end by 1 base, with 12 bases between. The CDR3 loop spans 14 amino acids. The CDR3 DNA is TGTGCCAGCAGATTCGACAAACGGAACACTGAAGCTTTCTTT. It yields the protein CASRFDKRNTEAFF.

The CDR3 here is CASSVTGMNTEAFF. DNA for the CDR3: TGTGCCAGCAGTGTTACAGGGATGAACACTGAAGCTTTCTTT. The V call is TRBV2, the J call TRBJ1-1; maybe TRBD1 (6 bases). With 4 bases removed from V and 0 bases from J, the gap between germline ends came to 9 bases. Germline loops: CDR1 SNHLY, CDR2 FYNNEI. The CDR3 consists of 14 residues. Filled out from reference TRBV2 and TRBJ1-1, the complete variable domain reads EPEVTQTPSHQVTQMGQEVILRCVPISNHLYFYWYRQILGQKVEFLVSFYNNEISEKSEIFDDQFSVERPDGSNFTLKIRSTKLEDSAMYFCASSVTGMNTEAFFGQGTRLTVV.

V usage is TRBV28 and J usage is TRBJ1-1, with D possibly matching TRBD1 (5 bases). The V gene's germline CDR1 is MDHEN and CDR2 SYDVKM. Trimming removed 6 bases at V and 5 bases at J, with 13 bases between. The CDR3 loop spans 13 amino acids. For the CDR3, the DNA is TGTGCCAGCAGGGTGCCAGGGCGGACTGAAGCTTTCTTT. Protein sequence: CASRVPGRTEAFF.

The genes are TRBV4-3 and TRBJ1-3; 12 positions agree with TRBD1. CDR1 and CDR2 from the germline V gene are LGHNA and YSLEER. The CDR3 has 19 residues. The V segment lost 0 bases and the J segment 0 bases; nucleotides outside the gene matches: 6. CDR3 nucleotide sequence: TGCGCCAGCAGCCAAGATCTCCCGGGACAGGGGGCCTCTGGAAACACCATATATTTT. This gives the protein CASSQDLPGQGASGNTIYF.

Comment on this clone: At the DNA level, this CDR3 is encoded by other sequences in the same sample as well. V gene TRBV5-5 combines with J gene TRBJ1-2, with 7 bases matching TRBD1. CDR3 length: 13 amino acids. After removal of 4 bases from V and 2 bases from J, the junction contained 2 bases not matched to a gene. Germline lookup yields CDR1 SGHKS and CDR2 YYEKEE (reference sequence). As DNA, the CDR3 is TGTGCCAGCAGCCAGACAGGGAACTATGGCTACACCTTC. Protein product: CASSQTGNYGYTF. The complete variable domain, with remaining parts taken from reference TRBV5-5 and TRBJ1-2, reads DAGVTQSPTHLIKTRGQQVTLRCSPISGHKSVSWYQQVLGQGPQFIFQYYEKEERGRGNFPDRFSARQFPNYSSELNVNALLLGDSALYLCASSQTGNYGYTFGSGTRLTVV.

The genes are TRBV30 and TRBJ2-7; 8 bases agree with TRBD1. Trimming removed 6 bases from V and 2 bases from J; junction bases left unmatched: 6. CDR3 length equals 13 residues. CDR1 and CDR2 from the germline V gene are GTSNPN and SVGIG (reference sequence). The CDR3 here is CACQDREAYEQYF. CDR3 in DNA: TGTGCCTGTCAGGACAGGGAAGCCTACGAGCAGTACTTC.

CDR3 DNA sequence: TGTGCCAGCACCCAGACAGGGACGAATTCACCCCTCCACTTT. Translating gives CASTQTGTNSPLHF. The chain recombines TRBV27 with TRBJ1-6; 7 nucleotides align to TRBD1. V lost 7 bases to trimming and J lost 7 bases; unmatched junction nucleotides: 7. Germline-derived CDR1 and CDR2 are MNHEY and SMNVEV (reference sequence). This CDR3 is built from 14 residues.

CDR3 region: CASRSPGLDNEQFF. The CDR3 nucleotides read TGTGCCAGCAGATCTCCGGGACTAGACAATGAGCAGTTCTTC. The V and J genes are TRBV28 and TRBJ2-1; 8 bases are a match to TRBD2. The CDR3 has 14 residues. CDR1 is MDHEN, CDR2 SYDVKM, per germline. The V segment lost 6 bases and the J segment 5 bases; nucleotides outside the gene matches: 6.

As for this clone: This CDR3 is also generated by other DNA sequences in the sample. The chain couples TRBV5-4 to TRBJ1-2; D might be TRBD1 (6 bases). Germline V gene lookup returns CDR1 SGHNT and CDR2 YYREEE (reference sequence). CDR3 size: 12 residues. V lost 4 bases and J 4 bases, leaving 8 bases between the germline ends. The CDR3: CASSLDSYGYTF. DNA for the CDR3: TGTGCCAGCAGCCTGGACAGCTATGGCTACACCTTC. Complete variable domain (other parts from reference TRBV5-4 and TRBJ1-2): ETGVTQSPTHLIKTRGQQVTLRCSSQSGHNTVSWYQQALGQGPQFIFQYYREEENGRGNFPPRFSGLQFPNYSSELNVNALELDDSALYLCASSLDSYGYTFGSGTRLTVV.

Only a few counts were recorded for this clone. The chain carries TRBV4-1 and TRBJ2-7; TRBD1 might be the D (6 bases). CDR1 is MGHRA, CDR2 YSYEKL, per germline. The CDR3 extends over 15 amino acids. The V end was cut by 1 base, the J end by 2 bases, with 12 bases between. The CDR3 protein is CASSQAIQGTYEQYF. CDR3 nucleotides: TGCGCCAGCAGCCAAGCTATACAGGGCACCTACGAGCAGTACTTC.

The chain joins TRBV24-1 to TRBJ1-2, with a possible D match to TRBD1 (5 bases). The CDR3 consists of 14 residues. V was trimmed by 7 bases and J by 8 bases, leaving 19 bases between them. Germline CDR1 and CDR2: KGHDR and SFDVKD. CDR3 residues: CATRLTVPGRGYTF. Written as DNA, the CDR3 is TGTGCCACCAGGTTGACAGTTCCCGGTCGGGGCTACACCTTC.

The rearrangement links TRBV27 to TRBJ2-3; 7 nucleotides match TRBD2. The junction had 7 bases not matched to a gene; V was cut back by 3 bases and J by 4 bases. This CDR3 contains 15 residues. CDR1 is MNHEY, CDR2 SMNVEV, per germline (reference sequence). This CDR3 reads CASSLSGGGSDTQYF. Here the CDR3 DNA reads TGTGCCAGCAGTTTGAGCGGCGGGGGTTCAGATACGCAGTATTTT.

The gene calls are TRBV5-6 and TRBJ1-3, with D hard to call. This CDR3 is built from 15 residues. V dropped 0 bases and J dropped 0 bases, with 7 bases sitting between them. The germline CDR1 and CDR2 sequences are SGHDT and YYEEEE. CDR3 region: CASSLGLISGNTIYF. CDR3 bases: TGTGCCAGCAGCTTGGGCCTGATCTCTGGAAACACCATATATTTT.

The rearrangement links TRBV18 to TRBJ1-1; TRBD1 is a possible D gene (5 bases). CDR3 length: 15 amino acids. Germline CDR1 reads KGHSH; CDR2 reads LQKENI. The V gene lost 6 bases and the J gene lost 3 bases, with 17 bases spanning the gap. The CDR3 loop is CASSLGRVGDTEAFF. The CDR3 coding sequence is TGTGCCAGCTCCCTTGGAAGGGTGGGGGACACTGAAGCTTTCTTT.

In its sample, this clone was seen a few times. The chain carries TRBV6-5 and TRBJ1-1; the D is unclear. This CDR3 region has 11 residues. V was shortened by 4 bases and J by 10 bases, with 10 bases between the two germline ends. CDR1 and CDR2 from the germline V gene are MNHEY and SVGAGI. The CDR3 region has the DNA TGTGCCAGCAGTTCGACATTCGGAGCTTTCTTT. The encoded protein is CASSSTFGAFF.

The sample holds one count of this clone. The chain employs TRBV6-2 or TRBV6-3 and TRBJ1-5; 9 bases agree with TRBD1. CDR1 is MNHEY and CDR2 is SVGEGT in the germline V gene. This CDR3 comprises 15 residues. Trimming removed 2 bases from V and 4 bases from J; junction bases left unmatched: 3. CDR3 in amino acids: CASSYGGTGNQPQHF. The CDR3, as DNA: TGTGCCAGCAGTTACGGAGGGACAGGGAATCAGCCCCAGCATTTT.